This entry is about one T cell receptor (beta chain). After removal of 0 bases from V and 1 base from J, the junction contained 5 bases not matched to a gene. From germline, CDR1 is LGHNA and CDR2 YNFKEQ. There are 17 residues in the CDR3. The data derive from a study of blood T cells in healthy people across ages. The second PCR ran about 6 to 12 cycles with a sample-barcoded 5' primer and J-beta primers. Sequencing yielded, for each sample, at least 3 million paired-end reads carrying CDR3. Each CDR3 protein gets one entry after TCRdb re-called the 5' RACE reads with MiXCR. Found here are about 1.8 million distinct CDR3 sequences, around 48% of them singletons; the top ten hold approximately 2.1%. Each donor was a healthy Caucasian individual from Russia, aged about 6 to 100.

The TCR originated in a woman aged 40 to 55 in good health. The chain recombines TRBV4-2 with TRBJ2-3, with 9 bases matching TRBD2. The sequencing input was blood. The CDR3 DNA sequence: TGTGCCAGCAGCCAAGATTCCGGCGGGGGGGGCACAGATACGCAGTATTTT. Protein sequence: CASSQDSGGGGTDTQYF.